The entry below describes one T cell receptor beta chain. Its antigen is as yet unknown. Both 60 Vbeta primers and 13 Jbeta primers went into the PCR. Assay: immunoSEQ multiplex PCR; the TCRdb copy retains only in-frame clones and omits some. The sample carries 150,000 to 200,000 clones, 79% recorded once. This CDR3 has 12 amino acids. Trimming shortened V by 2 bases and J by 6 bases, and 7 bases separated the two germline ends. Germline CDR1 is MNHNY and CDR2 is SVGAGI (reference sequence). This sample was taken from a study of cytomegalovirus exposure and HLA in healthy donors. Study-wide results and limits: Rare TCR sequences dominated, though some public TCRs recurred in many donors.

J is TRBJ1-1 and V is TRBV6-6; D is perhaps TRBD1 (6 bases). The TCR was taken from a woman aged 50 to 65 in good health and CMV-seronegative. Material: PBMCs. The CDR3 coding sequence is TGTGCCAGCAGTTACGGGGGCTCTGAAGCTTTCTTT. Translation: CASSYGGSEAFF.